The sequence of this T cell receptor beta chain was determined in a study of long-term antiretroviral therapy in people with HIV (dated by TCRdb to the early 2020s). A note on the overall study: The earliest samples were collected about a decade before the 2015 WHO recommendation for immediate ART, when ART was typically delayed until CD4 counts fell. A retrospective serial study tested whether ART initiation and durable HIV suppression were associated with changes in peripheral blood TRB repertoire composition and diversity. The cohort contributed about 180 cryopreserved PBMC samples from 30 adults with confirmed HIV infection, collected serially over a mean of 6 years (range 1-12). Of the approximately 30 participants with HIV, about twelve were female. Test extractions of a monoclonal T-cell line alongside under 35 polyclonal samples showed no cross-contamination during QIAcube processing. General findings and caveats noted by the study authors: Inferences about post-ART repertoire changes were limited because no data were available on ART adherence, viral resistance or therapy changes. The samples were dated from about 2003 to 2017, and the ART regimens that were used may be less effective than current ART regimens. Because PBMC availability was limited, only the TCR beta chain was sequenced, with no alpha chain pairing. Starting ART was linked to a significant rise in TRB diversity, yet even with long-term ART the diversity remained significantly lower than in transplant donor controls. Narrower CDR3 length ranges were observed in HIV repertoires than in controls, and an antigen-experienced repertoire with only a slight naive shift after ART was suggested by the network structure. The repertoire was dominated across all time points by expanded TRB clones identified before ART initiation, although this dominance was seen to fluctuate and to decrease in many PLHIV after ART. Because pre-ART samples had limited cell numbers, profiling was done on unsorted PBMC rather than on sorted CD4+ and CD8+ T cells.

The immunoSEQ hsTCRB v3.0 assay was used at survey level resolution to sequence the TRB variable region. The targeted TRB sequencing depth was roughly 40,000-50,000 T-cell genomes per sample. TRB libraries were pooled and sequenced on an Illumina MiSeq using a v3 150-cycle kit. On the authors' methods: Repertoire analysis was performed in R inside a reproducible Nextflow workflow that covered QC, data transformation and analysis. LymphoSeq2, an R package for exploring AIRR-Seq data, was used to implement custom analyses. After excluding a handful of samples that yielded fewer than 5000 total TRB sequences, 150 to 200 HIV repertoires remained for analysis. Of the 180 to 200 retained HIV repertoires, 55 to 60 were collected before and about 130 after ART initiation. Repertoires were downsampled to 5000 TRB nucleotide sequences, and summary statistics were averaged over 100 downsampling iterations. TRB sequences were retained for analysis only if CDR3 regions of at least seven amino acids were present. Diversity was measured with a Shannon entropy-derived clonality score and the Gini coefficient. In the repertoire networks, any two of the top 5000 CDR3 amino acid sequences were connected whenever the two sequences differed by an edit distance of one. For TRB CDR3 amino acid sequences, antigen specificity groups and MHC restriction were predicted with GLIPH2. To flag known CMV, EBV, HIV or tissue antigen associations, CDR3 amino acid sequences were matched against VDJdb and McPAS-TCR. Pre-ART, post-ART and control groups were compared with Wilcoxon signed-rank tests and Holm-Bonferroni correction. This is the immuneACCESS table as TCRdb keeps it, with only in-frame sequences that have V and J called. A part of the clones is gone; compared with another copy, unresolved V genes explain less than half, and the rest is unexplained. V and J calls and clone size are copied from that table; D and trimming were computed from the DNA. For this sample there are roughly 33,000 clones; about 80% appear just once. The ten largest clones represent under 8.5% of the sample.

With regard to this clone: Its antigen is still unknown. The record has no base qualities; no much larger clone is one base away.

The CDR3 runs 14 amino acids, cysteine and phenylalanine included. The sequence is cut down to CDR3 DNA, 42 bases in frame from base 1. From a lookup of the germline V gene (reference sequence), CDR1 and CDR2 are LNHDA and SQIVND. V and J are truncated by 6 bases and 0 bases respectively, leaving an intervening sequence of 11 bases. Inclusion was restricted to participants for whom at least one PBMC sample before ART initiation and at least two post-ART samples were available. Every participant with HIV received treatment in the United States of America. Before DNA extraction, cryopreserved samples of roughly 1-11 million PBMC were thawed and then washed. At the time of the earliest PBMC sample for each participant with HIV, ages ranged from about 23 to 60 years. Each participant contributed PBMC samples from 1-4 timepoints before ART initiation and 2-8 timepoints after ART initiation, with a median of 7 samples. For every participant, serial HIV viral load, CD4+ T-cell count, ART history and demographic data were obtained. Genomic DNA was extracted from unsorted PBMC with a Qiagen kit on a QIAcube, processed in batches of 12 samples.

Here the sequenced sample was unsorted PBMCs, taken 2 years after starting antiretroviral therapy. The receptor's source is a woman between 50 and 59 years old with HIV. The rearranged segments are TRBV19 and TRBJ1-1, with the D gene call left open. The encoded CDR3 is CASRDLSMNTEAFF. The DNA reads as follows: TGTGCCAGTAGGGACTTAAGTATGAACACTGAAGCTTTCTTT.